What follows are 2 T cell receptor beta chains derived from one specimen sequenced in a study of metastatic and nonmetastatic thyroid tumors. All patients were untreated before thyroid surgery. TCRdb re-called the PCR reads through MiXCR. Found here are about 85,000 clones, roughly 8.6% of them singletons; the top ten hold roughly 10%. Sequenced sample: blood. Every receptor here comes from a female donor with papillary thyroid cancer or a benign thyroid nodule (not recorded which). Some clones in this sample may be carry-over from other donors' samples.

This clone occurred many times. CDR3 nucleotide sequence: TGTGCCAGCAGCCGTGGGACGCCTGATGAGACCCAGTACTTC. It translates to CASSRGTPDETQYF. The genes are TRBV3-1 and TRBJ2-5, with D perhaps matching TRBD1 or TRBD2 (5 bases each). The CDR3 is 14 residues long. Trimming removed 4 bases from V and 5 bases from J, with 14 bases in between. CDR1 and CDR2 (germline): LGHDT, YNNKEL (reference sequence).

This clone was detected many times. The J gene is TRBJ1-3, the V gene TRBV5-5; D is ambiguous. The CDR3 spans 13 residues. V was pared by 5 bases and J by 2 bases, with 8 bases between. The germline V gene encodes CDR1 SGHKS and CDR2 YYEKEE (reference sequence). In nucleotides, the CDR3 is TGTGCCAGCAGTTTCCTCGCTGGAAACACCATATATTTT. Its translation: CASSFLAGNTIYF.